The rows below give T cell receptor beta chains drawn from one sample of a study of blood T cell repertoires in COVID-19. Profiled with immunoSEQ multiplex PCR; TCRdb holds only in-frame clones, not every one. The sample comprises about 270,000 clones, over 80% of which are singletons, and roughly 4.3% rests with the top ten. Sequencing used PBMCs or T cells enriched from blood (not recorded which). The receptor source for this set is a woman aged 25 to 45 with acute COVID-19. Both conserved end residues are part of each CDR3. Fields, in order: V gene, D gene, clone size, J gene, CDR3 protein, CDR3 DNA. The D gene is left open where the match is weak. The size entry is marked missing in some rows and otherwise reads once, few, many or a size class.

TRBV7-2	TRBD1	NA	TRBJ2-7	CASSADRGPSYEQYF	TGTGCCAGCAGCGCGGACAGGGGGCCATCCTACGAGCAGTACTTC
TRBV28	NA	once	TRBJ2-5	CASGLYGGQYF	TGTGCCAGCGGACTTTACGGTGGCCAGTACTTC
TRBV9	NA	NA	TRBJ1-4	CASSPGRGYEKLFF	TGTGCCAGCAGCCCAGGGAGGGGATATGAAAAACTGTTTTTT
TRBV16	NA	NA	TRBJ2-7	CASSAGSPVEQYF	TGTGCCAGCAGCGCCGGGTCCCCCGTAGAGCAGTACTTC
TRBV7-9	TRBD1	NA	TRBJ2-2	CASTLLEVDGTVNTGELFF	TGTGCCAGCACCCTATTAGAGGTGGACGGGACAGTGAACACCGGGGAGCTGTTTTTT
TRBV30	TRBD2	once	TRBJ2-7	CAWSATSWVAGPSKQYF	TGTGCCTGGAGTGCTACGTCGTGGGTAGCGGGTCCTTCCAAGCAGTACTTC
TRBV27	TRBD1	NA	TRBJ2-7	CASSLSGAPGGPYEQYF	TGTGCCAGCAGTTTATCGGGGGCGCCAGGGGGCCCCTACGAGCAGTACTTC
TRBV20-1	NA	NA	TRBJ1-5	CSASWSISNQPQHF	TGCAGTGCTAGTTGGAGCATAAGCAATCAGCCCCAGCATTTT
TRBV7-2	NA	NA	TRBJ2-7	CASRPMGGEHEQYF	TGTGCCAGCAGGCCAATGGGGGGAGAGCACGAGCAGTACTTC
TRBV6-2/TRBV6-3	TRBD1	NA	TRBJ2-3	CASSYSILKQGAFSTDTQYF	TGTGCCAGCAGTTACTCGATTCTAAAACAGGGGGCTTTTAGCACAGATACGCAGTATTTT
TRBV10-2	NA	NA	TRBJ2-1	CASSEWSAGPLYNEQFF	TGCGCCAGCAGTGAGTGGAGTGCGGGGCCCCTGTACAATGAGCAGTTCTTC
TRBV19	TRBD2	NA	TRBJ2-3	CASSSRSWERERRNTQYF	TGTGCCAGTAGTAGTCGAAGTTGGGAGCGGGAGAGGAGAAATACGCAGTATTTT
TRBV9	TRBD2	NA	TRBJ2-3	CASSGGTSGFADTQYF	TGTGCCAGCAGCGGGGGGACTAGCGGGTTTGCAGATACGCAGTATTTT
TRBV21-1	NA	NA	TRBJ2-1	CASSKALVWREGSNEQFF	TGTGCCAGCAGCAAAGCCTTAGTCTGGCGGGAGGGTTCGAATGAGCAGTTCTTC
TRBV21-1	NA	NA	TRBJ1-2	CASSNRTETGPKTNYGYTF	TGTGCCAGCAGCAACCGCACCGAGACAGGCCCCAAAACTAACTATGGCTACACCTTC
TRBV25-1	TRBD2	NA	TRBJ2-7	CASSDGGTTYYEQYF	TGTGCCAGCAGTGATGGCGGGACTACCTACTACGAGCAGTACTTC
TRBV10-3	NA	NA	TRBJ1-6	CAISDTYNSPLHF	TGTGCCATCAGTGACACATATAATTCACCCCTCCACTTT
TRBV5-1	TRBD1	NA	TRBJ2-1	CASSAGQGRVNEQFF	TGCGCCAGCAGCGCGGGACAGGGGAGAGTCAATGAGCAGTTCTTC
TRBV2	NA	few	TRBJ1-1	CATVIAANMNTEAFF	TGTGCCACCGTCATTGCGGCCAACATGAACACTGAAGCTTTCTTT
TRBV7-6	TRBD1	NA	TRBJ2-7	CASSLESSQGASYEQYF	TGTGCCAGCAGCTTAGAGAGTTCGCAGGGGGCTTCCTACGAGCAGTACTTC
TRBV7-9	TRBD1	NA	TRBJ2-2	CASSLPLRDSTGELFF	TGTGCCAGCAGCTTACCCCTCCGGGACAGCACCGGGGAGCTGTTTTTT
TRBV4-1	TRBD1	NA	TRBJ2-7	CASSRIPGQGAEQYF	TGCGCCAGCAGCCGCATCCCGGGACAGGGGGCCGAGCAGTACTTC
TRBV11-2	TRBD1	NA	TRBJ2-7	CASSPPDRGSYEQYF	TGTGCCAGCAGCCCTCCGGACAGGGGTTCCTACGAGCAGTACTTC
TRBV19	TRBD2	few	TRBJ2-1	CASSNWVSGKNEQFF	TGTGCCAGCTCGAATTGGGTTAGCGGGAAAAATGAGCAGTTCTTC
TRBV5-1	TRBD1	once	TRBJ1-2	CASSLDGDRGSLGYTF	TGCGCCAGCAGCTTGGACGGGGACAGGGGCTCGTTAGGCTACACCTTC
TRBV15	NA	NA	TRBJ1-2	CATQGTDYGYTF	TGTGCCACCCAGGGGACCGACTATGGCTACACCTTC
TRBV20-1	NA	NA	TRBJ2-1	CSASIGGEDWGLPYNEQFF	TGCAGTGCTAGTATCGGCGGGGAGGATTGGGGATTACCATACAATGAGCAGTTCTTC
TRBV27	TRBD1	NA	TRBJ2-5	CASRPTGGGETQYF	TGTGCCAGCAGACCAACAGGGGGCGGAGAGACCCAGTACTTC
TRBV20-1	NA	few	TRBJ2-7	CSANTRDEQYF	TGCAGTGCTAACACCAGGGACGAGCAGTACTTC
TRBV14	NA	NA	TRBJ2-7	CASSAFSGFSYEQYF	TGTGCCAGCAGCGCATTTAGCGGCTTCTCCTACGAGCAGTACTTC
TRBV29-1	NA	once	TRBJ2-3	CSAGGGTDTQYF	TGCAGCGCCGGGGGAGGAACAGATACGCAGTATTTT
TRBV28	TRBD1	NA	TRBJ2-7	CASLTGFEQYF	TGTGCCAGCTTGACAGGGTTCGAGCAGTACTTC
TRBV28	TRBD1	once	TRBJ2-2	CASNRPRGRGTGELFF	TGTGCCAGCAACCGACCAAGGGGGCGCGGCACCGGGGAGCTGTTTTTT
TRBV6-2/TRBV6-3	NA	NA	TRBJ2-1	CASSLGRSYNEQFF	TGTGCCAGCAGTTTGGGGAGATCCTACAATGAGCAGTTCTTC
TRBV5-8	TRBD2	NA	TRBJ2-3	CASSLGREFRTDTQYF	TGTGCCAGCAGCCTGGGGCGGGAGTTTCGCACAGATACGCAGTATTTT
TRBV30	NA	NA	TRBJ1-6	CASGWDTGYNSPLHF	TGTGCCTCGGGCTGGGACACGGGATATAATTCACCCCTCCACTTT
TRBV19	NA	NA	TRBJ2-1	CASSVEGRVNEQFF	TGTGCCAGTAGCGTGGAGGGGCGGGTCAATGAGCAGTTCTTC
TRBV28	NA	NA	TRBJ2-2	CASSFNRENTGELFF	TGTGCCAGCAGTTTTAACCGGGAGAACACCGGGGAGCTGTTTTTT
TRBV2	NA	once	TRBJ2-2	CASSETGNKGGELFF	TGTGCCAGCAGTGAAACAGGGAATAAGGGGGGGGAGCTGTTTTTT
TRBV28	NA	NA	TRBJ1-3	CASSSPADSSGNTIYF	TGTGCCAGCAGTTCCCCTGCCGACAGCTCTGGAAACACCATATATTTT
TRBV2	TRBD1	NA	TRBJ2-3	CASSEGTGVVDTQYF	TGTGCCAGCAGTGAAGGGACAGGGGTGGTGGATACGCAGTATTTT
TRBV14	NA	NA	TRBJ2-7	CASSPPVRGDEQYF	TGTGCCAGCAGCCCCCCGGTCAGGGGCGACGAGCAGTACTTC
TRBV11-2	NA	NA	TRBJ1-3	CASSLGDFGGGNTIYF	TGTGCCAGCAGCTTGGGAGACTTCGGAGGAGGAAACACCATATATTTT
TRBV19	NA	NA	TRBJ1-2	CASAGRSYGYTF	TGTGCCAGTGCGGGACGCAGCTATGGCTACACCTTC
TRBV19	TRBD1	NA	TRBJ2-1	CATSRQGNTATYNEQFF	TGTGCCACCAGTAGACAGGGGAATACTGCCACCTACAATGAGCAGTTCTTC
TRBV7-2	TRBD1	NA	TRBJ2-7	CASSSAVTGLNEQYF	TGTGCCAGCAGCTCGGCGGTGACAGGGCTCAACGAGCAGTACTTC
TRBV19	NA	NA	TRBJ1-6	CASSIEGNSPLHF	TGTGCCAGTAGTATTGAGGGAAATTCACCCCTCCACTTT
TRBV5-1	TRBD2	NA	TRBJ2-1	CASSLTSSGYNEQFF	TGCGCCAGCAGCTTGACGTCTAGCGGGTACAATGAGCAGTTCTTC
TRBV7-3	TRBD2	once	TRBJ2-7	CASSLVAGVTYEQYF	TGTGCCAGCAGCTTAGTAGCGGGAGTAACCTACGAGCAGTACTTC
TRBV29-1	NA	once	TRBJ1-1	CSVEPGDQGEAFF	TGCAGCGTTGAACCAGGGGATCAGGGTGAAGCTTTCTTT
TRBV6-2/TRBV6-3	NA	once	TRBJ1-5	CASSPMSSNQPQHF	TGTGCCAGCAGCCCTATGAGTAGCAATCAGCCCCAGCATTTT
TRBV7-2	TRBD2	NA	TRBJ2-7	CASSPGTSETYEQYF	TGTGCCAGCAGCCCCGGGACTAGCGAAACCTACGAGCAGTACTTC
TRBV19	NA	once	TRBJ2-7	CASSMAVQAYEQYF	TGTGCCAGTAGTATGGCCGTACAAGCCTACGAGCAGTACTTC
TRBV10-3	TRBD2	NA	TRBJ2-1	CAISESGTSPDEQFF	TGTGCCATCAGTGAGTCGGGGACTAGCCCGGATGAGCAGTTCTTC
TRBV7-2	NA	NA	TRBJ1-1	CASSFSGQTEAFF	TGTGCCAGCAGCTTCTCCGGACAGACTGAAGCTTTCTTT
TRBV29-1	NA	NA	TRBJ2-5	CSVVSEDQETQYF	TGCAGCGTTGTATCTGAGGACCAAGAGACCCAGTACTTC
TRBV9	NA	NA	TRBJ1-4	CASSARHGENEKLFF	TGTGCCAGCAGCGCCCGACATGGGGAGAATGAAAAACTGTTTTTT
TRBV12-3/TRBV12-4	NA	NA	TRBJ1-2	CASFQGMGGYTF	TGTGCCAGCTTTCAGGGGATGGGAGGCTACACCTTC